This is a list of T cell receptor beta chains from one sample in a study of post-analysis software for immune sequencing data. TCRdb ran MiXCR on the PCR reads and lists one entry per CDR3 protein. The table lists about 770,000 distinct CDR3 sequences, about 43% of them singletons. The sample taken for sequencing was blood. The origin of the receptors is a girl between 5 and 17 years old with multiple sclerosis. Both conserved end residues are part of each CDR3. D genes are given only for firm matches. The size of a clone is reported for some rows only, either as once, few or many, or as a class for expanded clones.

DNA	CDR3	size	D	V	J
TGTGCCAGCAGCCCAGAGCCCCGGGGGACCCAGTACTTC	CASSPEPRGTQYF	.	.	TRBV7-2	TRBJ2-5
TGTGCCAGCAGCTCCCCAGGAATACTAGCGGGAGGGCCATCCAAAAACATTCAGTACTTC	CASSSPGILAGGPSKNIQYF	.	TRBD2	TRBV7-2	TRBJ2-4
TGTGCCAGCAGTTCCAGCGGGAGGACCTACAATGAGCAGTTCTTC	CASSSSGRTYNEQFF	.	TRBD2	TRBV7-3	TRBJ2-1
TGCAGTGCTGGACCGGGAGACGGCACAGATACGCAGTATTTT	CSAGPGDGTDTQYF	.	.	TRBV20-1	TRBJ2-3
TGTGCCAGCAGTTTAGGAAGGGAACCGTATGGCTACACCTTC	CASSLGREPYGYTF	.	.	TRBV12-3/TRBV12-4	TRBJ1-2
TGCAGCGTTGAAGGGCAGACTAGCGGGAGGACAGATACGCAGTATTTT	CSVEGQTSGRTDTQYF	few	TRBD2	TRBV29-1	TRBJ2-3
TGTGCCAGCAGAGGGACTAGCGGCTCTGGGGCCAACGTCCTGACTTTC	CASRGTSGSGANVLTF	.	TRBD2	TRBV27	TRBJ2-6
TGCGCCAGCAGTGAATATCCAGGGAGTTCACCCCTCCACTTT	CASSEYPGSSPLHF	.	.	TRBV10-2	TRBJ1-6
TGTGCCAGCAGCCCGTGGGCCGAGAGCTCTGGGGCCAGCGTCCTGACTTTC	CASSPWAESSGASVLTF	.	.	TRBV7-9	TRBJ2-6
TGTGCCAGCAGCTCCGGGGTAGCTAACTATGGCTACACCTTC	CASSSGVANYGYTF	.	.	TRBV5-6	TRBJ1-2
TGTGCCAGCAGCCAAGATTTAGGGACTGACACCTACAATGAGCAGTTCTTC	CASSQDLGTDTYNEQFF	.	.	TRBV3-1	TRBJ2-1
TGTGCCATAGGACAGGGCGCAGTCCACACTGAAGCTTTCTTT	CAIGQGAVHTEAFF	.	TRBD1	TRBV10-3	TRBJ1-1
TGTGCCAGCAGCTATCCGGGACTAGCGGGAGAATTAGATACGCAGTATTTT	CASSYPGLAGELDTQYF	.	TRBD2	TRBV7-9	TRBJ2-3
TGTGCCAGCAGCCGATCCGGACAGGGATTTAGCTACACCTTC	CASSRSGQGFSYTF	.	TRBD1	TRBV7-9	TRBJ1-2
TGTGCCAGCGGGACCGGGACAGGGGTCTCTGGGGCCAACGTCCTGACTTTC	CASGTGTGVSGANVLTF	.	TRBD1	TRBV6-6	TRBJ2-6
TGTGCCAGCAGCTTAGTTCAGGGAACTGGGGCCAACGTCCTGACTTTC	CASSLVQGTGANVLTF	.	.	TRBV7-2	TRBJ2-6
TGTGCCAGCAGCGTAGACGGGACAGAAAGGTTAGGAGATGAAAAACTGTTTTTT	CASSVDGTERLGDEKLFF	.	TRBD1	TRBV9	TRBJ1-4
TGTGCCAGCAGCACCGCGGAGGGGCAAGCCTACGAGCAGTACTTC	CASSTAEGQAYEQYF	.	.	TRBV7-6	TRBJ2-7
TGTGCCAGCAGGCCAGAGCGGGGTAGCTCCTACAATGAGCAGTTCTTC	CASRPERGSSYNEQFF	once	TRBD2	TRBV12-3/TRBV12-4	TRBJ2-1
TGTGCCAGCAGGTTAGAGCAGGGAGGCCCCGATGGCTACACCTTC	CASRLEQGGPDGYTF	.	.	TRBV7-9	TRBJ1-2
TGTGCCAGCAGCTTAGGCGTTTTGGGGGCCAACGTCCTGACTTTC	CASSLGVLGANVLTF	many	.	TRBV13	TRBJ2-6
TGTGCCAGCAGCCTAAGCGTCATTGAGCAGTTCTTC	CASSLSVIEQFF	.	.	TRBV12-3/TRBV12-4	TRBJ2-1
TGTGCCAGCAGTGCAACCCCCTTACAGAACTATGGCTACACCTTC	CASSATPLQNYGYTF	.	.	TRBV6-4	TRBJ1-2
TGTGCCAGCAGCTTGGGGACAGGCGCTAGCACAGATACGCAGTATTTT	CASSLGTGASTDTQYF	.	TRBD1	TRBV5-6	TRBJ2-3